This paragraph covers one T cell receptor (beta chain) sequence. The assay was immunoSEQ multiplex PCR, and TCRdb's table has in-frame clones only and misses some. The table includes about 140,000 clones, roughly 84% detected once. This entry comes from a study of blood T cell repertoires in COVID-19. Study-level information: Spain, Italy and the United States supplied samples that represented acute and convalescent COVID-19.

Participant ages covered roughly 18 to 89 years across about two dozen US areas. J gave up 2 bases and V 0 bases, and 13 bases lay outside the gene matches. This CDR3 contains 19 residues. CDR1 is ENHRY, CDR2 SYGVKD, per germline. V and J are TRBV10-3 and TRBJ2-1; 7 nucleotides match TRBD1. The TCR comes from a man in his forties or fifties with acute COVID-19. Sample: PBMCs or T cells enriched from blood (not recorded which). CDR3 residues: CAISESFVGEGAPYNEQFF. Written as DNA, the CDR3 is TGTGCCATCAGTGAGTCCTTTGTTGGTGAGGGGGCACCCTACAATGAGCAGTTCTTC.